This T cell receptor (beta chain) is from a study of T-cell memory formation after mild COVID-19. In this sample, this clonotype turned up a few times. The antigen remains undetermined. After 5'RACE with constant-segment primers, TCR alpha and TCR beta cDNA libraries carrying sample barcodes and UMIs were obtained. MiXCR was run by TCRdb on the 5' RACE reads, yielding one entry per CDR3 protein. The sample yields about 320,000 distinct CDR3 sequences, around 15% seen once. Whole-study findings and limits: Balance between CD4 and CD8 was seen in clones contracting day 15 to 85, and a CD4+ lean was seen in later expanders. Pre-infection memory held some responding clones, suggesting pre-existing cross-reactive T cells responded. CD4+ contracting clones were mainly CM and EM; CD8+ ones, EMRA.

V shed 6 bases and J 4 bases; nucleotides not matched to a gene: 9. The CDR3 sequence is 16 residues long. From germline, CDR1 is SEHNR and CDR2 FQNEAQ (reference sequence). The chain joins TRBV7-9 to TRBJ1-4; TRBD1 matches at 9 bases. This TCR derives from a man younger than 35 who had mild COVID-19 (a few samples of this study predate the infection). Cell type and time point are not known. The sequenced sample was PBMCs or a T cell subset sorted from them (not recorded which). The CDR3 DNA reads TGTGCCAGCAGTGGGACAGGGTCCTCCCGTAATGAAAAACTGTTTTTT. Residues: CASSGTGSSRNEKLFF.